These 14 T cell receptor beta chains share one sample of origin, sequenced in a study of blood T cells in healthy people across ages. A second PCR, run for about 7 to 12 cycles, used a sample-barcoded 5' primer plus a J-beta primer mix. TCRdb analysed the 5' RACE reads with MiXCR anew, one entry per CDR3 protein. The sample carries approximately 800,000 distinct CDR3 sequences, about 53% recorded once. Sample: blood. The receptor source for this set is a man older than 75 in good health.

This clonotype was detected only a few times. For the CDR3, the DNA is TGCAGCATCTCGGGACGGTACCTTGAGACCCAGTACTTC. As protein: CSISGRYLETQYF. The chain joins TRBV29-1 to TRBJ2-5; D might be TRBD1 or TRBD2, each matching 5 bases. The germline CDR1 and CDR2 sequences are SQVTM and ANQGSEA. The V end was cut by 8 bases, the J end by 5 bases, with 18 bases between. CDR3 length: 13 amino acids.

The chain carries TRBV10-3 and TRBJ2-5; 11 nucleotides agree with TRBD2. The DNA end is more similar to TRBJ2-7, so the J call may be wrong. The CDR3 contains 13 residues. CDR1 is ENHRY and CDR2 is SYGVKD in the germline V gene. CDR3 in amino acids: CATALAGDGEQYF. CDR3 bases: TGTGCCACCGCACTAGCGGGAGATGGCGAGCAGTACTTC.

V usage is TRBV20-1 and J usage is TRBJ1-6, with 8 bases fitting TRBD1. The germline V gene encodes CDR1 DFQATT and CDR2 SNEGSKA (reference sequence). This CDR3 has 15 residues. Trimming at V came to 6 bases and at J to 8 bases, leaving 12 bases not matched to a gene. In DNA, the CDR3 is TGCAGTGCGCATGCAGGGGGCGGTTGGGATTCACCCCTCCACTTT. Encoded protein: CSAHAGGGWDSPLHF.

The rearrangement links TRBV12-3 or TRBV12-4 to TRBJ2-2; D possibly corresponds to TRBD2 (6 bases). V lost 3 bases and J 6 bases, leaving 11 bases between the germline ends. The CDR3 sequence is 14 residues long. The CDR3 region has the DNA TGTGCCAGCAGTTTCATCCAGCGGGCCGGGGAGCTGTTTTTT. This gives the protein CASSFIQRAGELFF.

The chain links TRBV7-9 to TRBJ2-1, with D perhaps TRBD2 (6 bases). V lost 5 bases and J lost 0, with 17 bases in between. This CDR3 contains 17 residues. The germline V gene has CDR1 SEHNR and CDR2 FQNEAQ (reference sequence). CDR3 in DNA: TGTGCCAGCAGCCCCGGGGGAACCTCGAGCTCCTACAATGAGCAGTTCTTC. It translates to CASSPGGTSSSYNEQFF.

The V call is TRBV18, the J call TRBJ2-7; TRBD1 matches 7 bases. The germline CDR1 and CDR2 sequences are KGHSH and LQKENI. The ends lost 2 bases at V and 5 bases at J; junction bases unmatched: 6. The length of the CDR3 is 14 residues. The CDR3 sequence: CASSPKTGDHEQYF. CDR3 sequence (DNA): TGTGCCAGCTCACCAAAAACAGGGGACCACGAGCAGTACTTC.

This rearrangement joins TRBV25-1 to TRBJ2-1, with 7 bases fitting TRBD2. The CDR3 runs 12 residues. After removal of 3 bases from V and 15 bases from J, the junction contained 8 bases not matched to a gene. The germline V gene encodes CDR1 MGHDK and CDR2 SYGVNS. The CDR3 sequence is CASSEGGTLSFF. CDR3 DNA sequence: TGTGCCAGCAGTGAGGGAGGGACCCTATCGTTCTTC.

The J gene is TRBJ2-1, the V gene TRBV9; no reliable D call. The CDR3 has 15 residues. V shed 0 bases and J shed 2 bases, with 9 bases lying between them. The germline gives CDR1 SGDLS, CDR2 YYNGEE. CDR3 DNA sequence: TGTGCCAGCAGCGTAGGGATGGCCCCCTACAATGAGCAGTTCTTC. Amino acid sequence: CASSVGMAPYNEQFF.

This rearrangement joins TRBV7-2 to TRBJ2-5, with D uncertain. Trimming took 3 bases from V and 1 from J, leaving 15 bases between them. There are 16 residues in the CDR3. Germline V gene lookup returns CDR1 SGHTA and CDR2 FQGNSA. The CDR3 nucleotides are TGTGCCAGCAGCTTCCGTGGGCGATTGGGCCAAGAGACCCAGTACTTC. It yields the protein CASSFRGRLGQETQYF. The full variable domain, with the rest looked up from reference TRBV7-2 and TRBJ2-5, is GAGVSQSPSNKVTEKGKDVELRCDPISGHTALYWYRQSLGQGLEFLIYFQGNSAPDKSGLPSDRFSAERTGGSVSTLTIQRTQQEDSAVYLCASSFRGRLGQETQYFGPGTRLLVL.

The chain joins TRBV20-1 to TRBJ1-6, with a tentative D call TRBD1 (5 bases). In germline, CDR1 is DFQATT, CDR2 SNEGSKA (reference sequence). Trimming cost V 3 bases and J 6 bases, with 18 bases left between them. The CDR3 is 16 residues long. The DNA of the CDR3 is TGCAGTGCTAGTCAACTCCCGGGACGGGGTAATTCACCCCTCCACTTT. Its translation is CSASQLPGRGNSPLHF.

V is TRBV12-3 or TRBV12-4 and J is TRBJ2-7, with D possibly TRBD1 on 6 matching bases. The CDR3 consists of 15 residues. Trimming pared 1 base from V and 0 bases from J, leaving 10 bases between. As DNA, the CDR3 is TGTGCCAGCAGTTTAGAGGGACACTACTCCTACGAGCAGTACTTC. Its protein product is CASSLEGHYSYEQYF.

This clonotype was observed a handful of times. The V call is TRBV3-1, the J call TRBJ2-7, with D maybe TRBD1 (5 bases). Trimming pared 0 bases from V and 3 bases from J, leaving 12 bases between. The CDR3 runs to 15 residues. Germline CDR1 reads LGHDT; CDR2 reads YNNKEL (reference sequence). The CDR3 DNA reads as TGTGCCAGCAGCCAAGATGGGGCCTCCTTCTACGAGCAGTACTTC. It specifies CASSQDGASFYEQYF.

The V gene is TRBV10-3, the J gene TRBJ2-1; TRBD2 agrees at 10 bases. The J call is doubtful: the DNA matches TRBJ2-7 better. CDR1 is ENHRY and CDR2 is SYGVKD in the germline V gene. The CDR3 is 18 residues long. This CDR3 reads CAISTILAGGVTTGEQYF. The CDR3 region has the DNA TGTGCCATCAGTACCATTTTAGCGGGAGGCGTAACTACGGGTGAGCAGTACTTC.

The V gene is TRBV6-1, the J gene TRBJ2-7; tentatively, D is TRBD1 (6 bases). V was trimmed by 4 bases and J by 3 bases, leaving 10 bases between them. This CDR3 is 13 amino acids long. Germline CDR1 is MNHNS and CDR2 is SASEGT. CDR3 nucleotide sequence: TGTGCCAGCAGTGGTGGCAGGGGCTACGAGCAGTACTTC. It translates to CASSGGRGYEQYF.